The 24 T cell receptor beta chains below all came from one sample that was sequenced in a study of T-cell memory formation after mild COVID-19. A single record per CDR3 protein comes from TCRdb applying MiXCR to the 5' RACE reads. The sample includes some 130,000 distinct CDR3 sequences, approximately 6.2% seen only once; the top ten take around 2%. The sample taken for sequencing was PBMCs or a T cell subset sorted from them (not recorded which). These receptors all stem from an adult woman who had mild COVID-19 (a few samples of this study predate the infection). Cell type and time point are not known.

V gene TRBV4-1 combines with J gene TRBJ2-5, with D possibly matching TRBD2 (7 bases). The CDR3 has 15 amino acids. V shed 0 bases and J shed 5 bases, with 13 bases lying between them. CDR1 is MGHRA and CDR2 is YSYEKL in the germline V gene. CDR3 in DNA: TGCGCCAGCAGCCAAGATGGGGGGGCGCGGGAGACCCAGTACTTC. This gives the protein CASSQDGGARETQYF.

This clonotype turned up a few times. J is TRBJ1-1 and V is TRBV6-2 or TRBV6-3, with D possibly being TRBD1 (5 bases). V lost 6 bases and J lost 4, with 18 bases in between. The CDR3 extends over 15 amino acids. The germline gives CDR1 MNHEY, CDR2 SVGEGT. The CDR3 DNA is TGTGCCAGCAGCGATAAGGGGACTCGGGGCACTGAAGCTTTCTTT. It specifies CASSDKGTRGTEAFF.

The chain joins TRBV7-8 to TRBJ2-7, with D perhaps given as TRBD1 or TRBD2 (6 bases each). V was trimmed by 3 bases and J by 4 bases, leaving 16 bases between them. Germline V gene lookup returns CDR1 SGHVS and CDR2 FQNEAQ. The CDR3 is 15 residues long. The CDR3 DNA is TGTGCCAGCAGCTTGGCTCAGGGGACTGTATACGAGCAGTACTTC. Translation gives CASSLAQGTVYEQYF.

The genes are TRBV20-1 and TRBJ2-2, with D unclear. V was cut by 2 bases and J by 4 bases, with 8 bases left in between. Germline-derived CDR1 and CDR2 are DFQATT and SNEGSKA (reference sequence). This CDR3 spans 13 amino acids. CDR3 nucleotide sequence: TGCAGTGCTAGAACCTCTCTCACCGGGGAGCTGTTTTTT. It encodes CSARTSLTGELFF.

This clonotype was counted only a few times. This sequence joins TRBV7-9 and TRBJ1-5; maybe TRBD1 (6 bases). Germline V lookup: CDR1 SEHNR, CDR2 FQNEAQ (reference sequence). Trimming took 5 bases from V and 7 from J, leaving 12 bases between them. The CDR3 extends over 13 amino acids. In DNA form, the CDR3 reads TGTGCCAGCAGCCCCCCGGGGGGCCAGCCCCAGCATTTT. Amino acids: CASSPPGGQPQHF.

This clonotype was seen ten or more times. The rearrangement links TRBV29-1 to TRBJ2-7; tentative D call: TRBD1 (5 bases). The V gene's germline CDR1 is SQVTM and CDR2 ANQGSEA. Trimming took off 0 bases at V and 4 bases at J, with 10 bases between the two ends. The CDR3 length is 13 residues. The CDR3 region has the DNA TGCAGCGTTGAAGAGACAGCCGGGTACGAGCAGTACTTC. Translating it yields CSVEETAGYEQYF.

This clonotype was observed at least ten times. This chain connects TRBV29-1 to TRBJ2-2, with TRBD2 matching over 8 bases. This CDR3 spans 12 amino acids. The V gene's germline CDR1 is SQVTM and CDR2 ANQGSEA. This chain's CDR3 is CSSGGGTGELFF. DNA for the CDR3: TGCAGTTCGGGAGGGGGGACCGGGGAGCTGTTTTTT.

This clonotype was counted ten times or more. One junction end does not reproduce the germline sequence, and a read error may be involved. The chain uses TRBV20-1 and TRBJ1-1, with a weak D call TRBD1 (5 bases). The germline CDR1 and CDR2 sequences are DFQATT and SNEGSKA (reference sequence). The CDR3 covers 15 residues. In nucleotides, the CDR3 is TGCAGTGCAAGCGCAGGGTTAGGGGTGAAGACTGAAGCTTTCTTT. It is translated as CSASAGLGVKTEAFF.

The chain uses TRBV20-1 and TRBJ1-2; D call uncertain. Per the germline V gene, CDR1 is DFQATT and CDR2 is SNEGSKA (reference sequence). The CDR3 is 15 residues long. V lost 5 bases and J lost 0, with 16 bases in between. The DNA for the CDR3 is TGCAGTGCTGGTGAACTATGGCCCCCTAACTATGGCTACACCTTC. Its translation is CSAGELWPPNYGYTF.

This clonotype was seen at least ten times. The chain is built from TRBV4-3 and TRBJ1-2; D unclear. Germline V gene data show CDR1 as LGHNA and CDR2 as YSLEER. CDR3 length: 13 amino acids. V lost 0 bases and J lost 7, with 9 bases in between. The CDR3 sequence: CASSQDGRGGYTF. CDR3 nucleotide sequence: TGCGCCAGCAGCCAAGATGGGCGGGGTGGCTACACCTTC.

The chain couples TRBV5-1 to TRBJ2-7; D is ambiguous. The germline gives CDR1 SGHRS, CDR2 YFSETQ. V lost 6 bases, J lost 0 bases, and 10 bases lay in between. CDR3 length: 13 amino acids. This CDR3 is CASTRSTSYEQYF. CDR3 in DNA: TGCGCCAGCACCAGGTCTACCTCCTACGAGCAGTACTTC.

This clonotype has ten or more counts. V gene TRBV7-9 combines with J gene TRBJ2-4; 9 bases are a match to TRBD1. Looked up from germline, CDR1 is SEHNR and CDR2 is FQNEAQ (reference sequence). J lost 2 bases, V lost 6 bases, and 8 bases had no gene match. The CDR3 has 16 residues. The CDR3 loop reads CASSLPGTGTKNIQYF. DNA for the CDR3: TGTGCCAGCAGTTTACCCGGGACAGGGACCAAAAACATTCAGTACTTC.

This clonotype was detected a few times. This chain uses TRBV11-2 with TRBJ2-3; the match to TRBD2 covers 12 bases. CDR1 and CDR2 (germline): SGHAT, FQNNGV. V gave up 4 bases and J gave up 0 bases; unmatched junction bases: 2. The CDR3 has 16 residues. CDR3 DNA: TGTGCCAGCAGCTGGACTAGCGGGACTAGCACAGATACGCAGTATTTT. It is translated as CASSWTSGTSTDTQYF.

This clonotype was counted many times. V and J are TRBV7-2 and TRBJ2-3, with TRBD2 as a possible D gene (5 bases). Between the trimmed V and J ends, which lost 1 base and 2 bases, there was a span of 13 bases. Per the germline V gene, CDR1 is SGHTA and CDR2 is FQGNSA. The CDR3 length is 16 residues. CDR3 in DNA: TGTGCCAGCAGCTTAGAAGGCGGGCTTATCACAGATACGCAGTATTTT. Protein product: CASSLEGGLITDTQYF.

The J gene is TRBJ2-2, the V gene TRBV30; D remains ambiguous. CDR1 and CDR2 from the germline V gene are GTSNPN and SVGIG (reference sequence). Deletions cut 4 bases from V and 1 base from J, with 13 bases between. The CDR3 totals 15 residues. Here the CDR3 reads CAWIKKAGNTGELFF. The DNA of the CDR3 is TGTGCCTGGATTAAAAAGGCCGGGAACACCGGGGAGCTGTTTTTT.

This clonotype was detected a few times. In nucleotides, the CDR3 is TGCAGTGTCCACCGGGACAGAGGGCAGTATTTT. It translates to CSVHRDRGQYF. This sequence joins TRBV20-1 and TRBJ2-3; 7 bases are a match to TRBD1. CDR1 DFQATT and CDR2 SNEGSKA come from the germline V gene (reference sequence). The CDR3 length is 11 residues. Trimming at V came to 7 bases and at J to 11 bases, leaving 9 bases not matched to a gene.

This clonotype turned up a few times. This sequence joins TRBV6-5 and TRBJ1-5; D is unclear. CDR1 and CDR2 from the germline V gene are MNHEY and SVGAGI. The CDR3 consists of 16 residues. V was clipped by 5 bases and J by 0 bases, with 14 bases between them. CDR3 sequence reads: CASSPRDLNSNQPQHF. Written as DNA, the CDR3 is TGTGCCAGCAGTCCCCGGGATCTAAATAGCAATCAGCCCCAGCATTTT.

This clonotype was seen repeatedly, ten times or more. V and J are TRBV29-1 and TRBJ2-7; maybe TRBD2 (5 bases). The length of the CDR3 is 13 residues. Looked up from germline, CDR1 is SQVTM and CDR2 is ANQGSEA. The V end was cut by 4 bases, the J end by 4 bases, with 14 bases between. CDR3 bases: TGCAGCGTTGGAGGGAAAGGGATGTACGAGCAGTACTTC. Translating it yields CSVGGKGMYEQYF.

CDR3 region: CASRSTSGGRETQYF. Written as DNA, the CDR3 is TGTGCCAGCAGGTCGACTAGCGGGGGGAGGGAGACCCAGTACTTC. The chain combines TRBV12-3 or TRBV12-4 with TRBJ2-5, with 13 bases lining up with TRBD2. The CDR3 is 15 amino acids. J lost 5 bases, V lost 6 bases, and 6 bases had no gene match.

The chain employs TRBV6-5 and TRBJ1-6, with D maybe TRBD1 (6 bases). The V end was cut by 0 bases, the J end by 8 bases, with 17 bases between. Looked up from germline, CDR1 is MNHEY and CDR2 is SVGAGI. CDR3 length equals 17 residues. CDR3 bases: TGTGCCAGCAGTTACTCGATAGGGGGGGTGGGTGATTCACCCCTCCACTTT. Translated, it gives CASSYSIGGVGDSPLHF.

V usage is TRBV19 and J usage is TRBJ1-4, with no clear D. This CDR3 has 13 residues. Germline V gene data show CDR1 as LNHDA and CDR2 as SQIVND (reference sequence). V lost 6 bases and J lost 6, with 11 bases in between. The chain's CDR3 is CASRDARHEKLFF. CDR3 DNA sequence: TGTGCCAGTAGGGACGCTAGGCATGAAAAACTGTTTTTT. Combining the CDR3 with reference TRBV19 and TRBJ1-4 gives the whole variable domain DGGITQSPKYLFRKEGQNVTLSCEQNLNHDAMYWYRQDPGQGLRLIYYSQIVNDFQKGDIAEGYSVSREKKESFPLTVTSAQKNPTAFYLCASRDARHEKLFFGSGTQLSVL.

This sequence joins TRBV24-1 and TRBJ2-1; 13 positions agree with TRBD2. Unmatched junction bases numbered 3, after V lost 4 bases and J lost 7 bases. Germline V gives CDR1 KGHDR, CDR2 SFDVKD. The CDR3 contains 15 residues. CDR3 DNA sequence: TGTGCCACCAGTGAAGTGACTAGCGGGAGGAATGAGCAGTTCTTC. This encodes CATSEVTSGRNEQFF.

In this sample, this clonotype turned up many times. The chain uses TRBV20-1 and TRBJ2-1; D is uncertain. Per germline, CDR1 DFQATT and CDR2 SNEGSKA (reference sequence). V was cut by 5 bases and J by 3 bases, with 17 bases left in between. This CDR3 has 15 residues. This chain's CDR3 is CSAAGPESYYNEQFF. CDR3 coding DNA: TGCAGTGCTGCCGGACCTGAGAGTTACTACAATGAGCAGTTCTTC.

In its sample, this clonotype was seen a few times. The chain uses TRBV6-2 or TRBV6-3 and TRBJ2-7; 10 bases align to TRBD2. The CDR3 contains 16 residues. V dropped 5 bases and J dropped 2; count of bases not matched to a gene: 9. Germline CDR1 MNHEY, CDR2 SVGEGT. CDR3 in DNA: TGTGCCAGCAGTCCACTCGGCCTAGCGGGAGCCTACGAGCAGTACTTC. Translation gives CASSPLGLAGAYEQYF.